This T cell receptor beta chain was documented in a study of OX40 agonist ivuxolimab in advanced cancers. The wider study: Patients undergoing dose escalation presented with hepatocellular carcinoma, melanoma, renal cell or head and neck cancer. Broader study findings: Among the lowest peripheral clonal expansion occurred in 0.1-3.0 mg/kg partial responders. Expanded peripheral T-cell antigen specificity went undetermined. Clonal expansion by week 6 occurred in CD4+ and CD8+ blood T cells (at 0.1 to 3.0 mg/kg).

CDR1 SGHRS and CDR2 YFSETQ come from the germline V gene. The CDR3 has 18 residues. V was cut by 0 bases and J by 0 bases, with 19 bases left in between. Libraries were prepared by immunoSEQ multiplex PCR; TCRdb keeps only in-frame clonotypes and omits some of them. Of 40,000 to 50,000 clones in the sample, about 80% are singletons; the top ten hold over 9.5%. This clone was seen just once. No antigen is known for it. The specimen was CD4+ or CD8+ T cells sorted from blood, collected in a trial of the OX40 agonist ivuxolimab. The chain uses TRBV5-1 and TRBJ2-7; D gene unclear. The receptor was isolated from an adult with an advanced solid tumor such as melanoma, head and neck, liver or kidney cancer. CDR3 sequence: CASSLDRPGSRYSYEQYF. CDR3 sequence (DNA): TGCGCCAGCAGCTTGGACCGTCCCGGTTCCAGGTACTCCTACGAGCAGTACTTC.